This TCR beta chain was sequenced in a study of CD8+ T cells in alopecia areata. Study-level information: A regimen of oral tofacitinib, 5 to 10 mg twice daily, was given to treated patients.

RNA, once extracted, was reverse transcribed into cDNA for use as the sequencing template. Assay: immunoSEQ multiplex PCR; the TCRdb copy retains only in-frame clones and omits some. This sample has about 210,000 clones, with approximately 38% found just once. The J segment lost 4 bases and the V segment lost 1 base, leaving 4 bases of the junction unmatched. The CDR3 sequence is 14 residues long. The germline CDR1 and CDR2 sequences are SGHRS and YFSETQ. Documented treatment: oral pan-JAK inhibitor, 5-10 mg twice daily. This clone was recorded at least ten times. The receptor's source is a human donor with alopecia areata. This sample comprised CD4+ T cells sorted from blood, obtained at roughly week 30, from a patient treated with tofacitinib. The chain uses TRBV5-1 and TRBJ1-1; 7 positions match TRBD1. The chain's CDR3 is CASSLTGVGTEAFF. In nucleotides, the CDR3 is TGCGCCAGCAGCTTGACAGGGGTGGGCACTGAAGCTTTCTTT.